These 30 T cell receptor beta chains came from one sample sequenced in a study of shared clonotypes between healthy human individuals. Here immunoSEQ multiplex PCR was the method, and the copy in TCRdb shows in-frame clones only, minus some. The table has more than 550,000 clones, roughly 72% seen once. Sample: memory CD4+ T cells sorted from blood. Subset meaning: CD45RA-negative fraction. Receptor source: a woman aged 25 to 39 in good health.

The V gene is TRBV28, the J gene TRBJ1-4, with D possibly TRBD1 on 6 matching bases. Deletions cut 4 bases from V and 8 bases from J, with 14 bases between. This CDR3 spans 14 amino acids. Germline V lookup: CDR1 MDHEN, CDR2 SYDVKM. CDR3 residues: CASSSPRTVEKLFF. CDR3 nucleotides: TGTGCCAGCAGTTCCCCTCGGACAGTGGAAAAACTGTTTTTT.

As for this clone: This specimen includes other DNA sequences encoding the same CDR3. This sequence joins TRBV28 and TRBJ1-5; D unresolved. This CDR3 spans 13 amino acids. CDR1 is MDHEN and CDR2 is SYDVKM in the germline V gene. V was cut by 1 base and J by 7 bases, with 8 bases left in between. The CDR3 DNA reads TGTGCCAGCAGTTTATATCCGAACCAGCCCCAGCATTTT. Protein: CASSLYPNQPQHF. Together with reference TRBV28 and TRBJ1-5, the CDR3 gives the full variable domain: DVKVTQSSRYLVKRTGEKVFLECVQDMDHENMFWYRQDPGLGLRLIYFSYDVKMKEKGDIPEGYSVSREKKERFSLILESASTNQTSMYLCASSLYPNQPQHFGDGTRLSIL.

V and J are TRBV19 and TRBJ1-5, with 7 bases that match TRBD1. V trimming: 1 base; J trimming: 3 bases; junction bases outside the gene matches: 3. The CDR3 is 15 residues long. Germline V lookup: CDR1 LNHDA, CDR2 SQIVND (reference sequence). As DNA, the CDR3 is TGTGCCAGTAGTATAGCAGGGGGGTTCAATCAGCCCCAGCATTTT. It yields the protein CASSIAGGFNQPQHF.

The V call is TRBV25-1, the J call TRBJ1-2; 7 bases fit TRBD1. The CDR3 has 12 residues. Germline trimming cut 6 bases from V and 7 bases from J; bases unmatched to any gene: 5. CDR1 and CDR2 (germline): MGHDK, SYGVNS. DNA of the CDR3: TGTGCCAGCAGAGGGACAGCGGGTGGCTACACCTTC. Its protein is CASRGTAGGYTF.

CDR3 sequence (DNA): TGTGCCTGGAAATCGGTAATGAGCACAGATACGCAGTATTTT. Amino acid sequence: CAWKSVMSTDTQYF. V and J are TRBV30 and TRBJ2-3; D not resolved. This CDR3 has 14 residues. Trimming stripped 4 bases from V and 0 bases from J, with 11 bases between. Germline V gives CDR1 GTSNPN, CDR2 SVGIG (reference sequence). The whole variable domain, remainder taken from reference TRBV30 and TRBJ2-3, is SQTIHQWPATLVQPVGSPLSLECTVEGTSNPNLYWYRQAAGRGLQLLFYSVGIGQISSEVPQNLSASRPQDRQFILSSKKLLLSDSGFYLCAWKSVMSTDTQYFGPGTRLTVL.

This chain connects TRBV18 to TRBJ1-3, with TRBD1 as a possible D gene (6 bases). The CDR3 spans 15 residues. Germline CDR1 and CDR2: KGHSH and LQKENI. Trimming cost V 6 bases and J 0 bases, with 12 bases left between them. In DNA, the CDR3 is TGTGCCAGCTCCGGGGACACCCGCTCTGGAAACACCATATATTTT. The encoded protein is CASSGDTRSGNTIYF. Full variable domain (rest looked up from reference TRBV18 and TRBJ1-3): NAGVMQNPRHLVRRRGQEARLRCSPMKGHSHVYWYRQLPEEGLKFMVYLQKENIIDESGMPKERFSAEFPKEGPSILRIQQVVRGDSAAYFCASSGDTRSGNTIYFGEGSWLTVV.

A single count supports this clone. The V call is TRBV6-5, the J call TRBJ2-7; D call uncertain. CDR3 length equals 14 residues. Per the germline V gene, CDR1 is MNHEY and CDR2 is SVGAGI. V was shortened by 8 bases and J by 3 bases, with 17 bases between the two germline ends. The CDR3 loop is CASRAAGYFYEQYF. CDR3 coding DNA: TGTGCCAGCCGGGCGGCAGGTTATTTCTACGAGCAGTACTTC.

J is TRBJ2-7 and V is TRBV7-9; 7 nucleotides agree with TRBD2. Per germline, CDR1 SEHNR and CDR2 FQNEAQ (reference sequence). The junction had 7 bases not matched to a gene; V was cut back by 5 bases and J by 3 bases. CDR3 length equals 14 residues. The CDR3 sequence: CASSRAGTNYEQYF. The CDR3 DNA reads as TGTGCCAGCAGCCGAGCGGGAACGAACTACGAGCAGTACTTC.

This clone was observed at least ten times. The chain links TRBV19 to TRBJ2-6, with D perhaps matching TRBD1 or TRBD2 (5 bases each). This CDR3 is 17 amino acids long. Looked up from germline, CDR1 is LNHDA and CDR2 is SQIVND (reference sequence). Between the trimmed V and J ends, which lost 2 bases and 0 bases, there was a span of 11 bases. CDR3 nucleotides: TGTGCCAGTAGTATACCGGGACCACACTCTGGGGCCAACGTCCTGACTTTC. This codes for CASSIPGPHSGANVLTF.

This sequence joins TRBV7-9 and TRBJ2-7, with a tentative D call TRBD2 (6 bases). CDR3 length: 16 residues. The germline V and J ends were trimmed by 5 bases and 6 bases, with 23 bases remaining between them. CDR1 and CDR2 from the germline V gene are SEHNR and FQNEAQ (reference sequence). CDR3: CASSPRDSLGLSEQYF. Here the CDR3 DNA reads TGTGCCAGCAGCCCCCGGGACTCTCTGGGGCTCTCCGAGCAGTACTTC.

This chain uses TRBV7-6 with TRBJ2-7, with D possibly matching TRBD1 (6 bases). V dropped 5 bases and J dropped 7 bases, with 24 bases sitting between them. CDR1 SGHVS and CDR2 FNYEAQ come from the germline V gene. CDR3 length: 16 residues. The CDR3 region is CASSLTLQGAGGEQYF. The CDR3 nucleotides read TGTGCCAGCAGCCTGACGCTACAGGGAGCTGGGGGAGAGCAGTACTTC.

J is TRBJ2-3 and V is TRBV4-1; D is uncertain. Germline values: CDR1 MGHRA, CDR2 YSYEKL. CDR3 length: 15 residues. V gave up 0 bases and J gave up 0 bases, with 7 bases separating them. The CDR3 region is CASSQDGHSTDTQYF. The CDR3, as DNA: TGCGCCAGCAGCCAAGATGGGCATAGCACAGATACGCAGTATTTT.

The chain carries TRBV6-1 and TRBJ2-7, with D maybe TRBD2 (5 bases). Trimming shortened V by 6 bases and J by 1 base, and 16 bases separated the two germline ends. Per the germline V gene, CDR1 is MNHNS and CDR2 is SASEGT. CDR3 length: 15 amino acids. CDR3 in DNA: TGTGCCAGCAGCGACCGGGGATATCGGTCCTACGAGCAGTACTTC. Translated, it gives CASSDRGYRSYEQYF.

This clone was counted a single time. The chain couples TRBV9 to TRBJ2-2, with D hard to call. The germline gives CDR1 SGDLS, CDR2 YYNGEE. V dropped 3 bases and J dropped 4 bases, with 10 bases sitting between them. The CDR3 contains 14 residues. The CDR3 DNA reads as TGTGCCAGCAGCGCCCCGATGACCACCGGGGAGCTGTTTTTT. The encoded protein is CASSAPMTTGELFF.

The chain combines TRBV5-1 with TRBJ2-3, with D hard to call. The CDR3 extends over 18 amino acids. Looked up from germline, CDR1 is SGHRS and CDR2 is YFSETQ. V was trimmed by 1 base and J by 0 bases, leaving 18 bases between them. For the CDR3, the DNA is TGCGCCAGCAGCTTGTGGTTTGGGCCTCCGTCTAGCACAGATACGCAGTATTTT. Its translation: CASSLWFGPPSSTDTQYF.

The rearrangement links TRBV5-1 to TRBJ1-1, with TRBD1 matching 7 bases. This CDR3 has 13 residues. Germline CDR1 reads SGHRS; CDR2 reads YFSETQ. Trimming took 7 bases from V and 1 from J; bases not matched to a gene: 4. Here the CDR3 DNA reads TGCGCCAGCTCGGGACAGACGAACACTGAAGCTTTCTTT. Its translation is CASSGQTNTEAFF.

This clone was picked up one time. This chain's CDR3 is CASSARLAVYNEQFF. The CDR3 coding sequence is TGTGCCAGCAGCGCTAGACTAGCGGTGTACAATGAGCAGTTCTTC. This chain links TRBV5-6 with TRBJ2-1, with TRBD2 identical over 9 bases. Germline lookup yields CDR1 SGHDT and CDR2 YYEEEE. The junction had 6 bases not matched to a gene; V was cut back by 4 bases and J by 4 bases. CDR3 size: 15 residues. Supplemented by reference TRBV5-6 and TRBJ2-1, the full variable domain reads DAGVTQSPTHLIKTRGQQVTLRCSPKSGHDTVSWYQQALGQGPQFIFQYYEEEERQRGNFPDRFSGHQFPNYSSELNVNALLLGDSALYLCASSARLAVYNEQFFGPGTRLTVL.

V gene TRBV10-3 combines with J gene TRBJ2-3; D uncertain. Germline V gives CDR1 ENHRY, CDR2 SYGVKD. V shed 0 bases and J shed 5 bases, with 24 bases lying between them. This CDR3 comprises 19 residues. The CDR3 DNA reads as TGTGCCATCAGTGAGTCACCGGGTTCGAGGAATTTAGGTCGAGATACGCAGTATTTT. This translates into CAISESPGSRNLGRDTQYF.

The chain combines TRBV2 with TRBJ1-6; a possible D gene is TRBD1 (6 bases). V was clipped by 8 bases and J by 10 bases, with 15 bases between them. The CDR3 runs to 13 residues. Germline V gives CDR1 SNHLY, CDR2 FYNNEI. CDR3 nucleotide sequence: TGTGCCAGCCTAGGGGGTTATGGCTCACCCCTCCACTTT. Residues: CASLGGYGSPLHF.

CDR3 DNA sequence: TGCGCCAGCAGCCACGGGACAGTAGGAAACACCATATATTTT. This codes for CASSHGTVGNTIYF. This chain connects TRBV5-1 to TRBJ1-3, with 7 bases lining up with TRBD1. Germline V CDR1 and CDR2: SGHRS, YFSETQ. The CDR3 extends over 14 amino acids. The V and J ends lost 4 bases and 4 bases, in that order; junction bases with no gene match: 5.

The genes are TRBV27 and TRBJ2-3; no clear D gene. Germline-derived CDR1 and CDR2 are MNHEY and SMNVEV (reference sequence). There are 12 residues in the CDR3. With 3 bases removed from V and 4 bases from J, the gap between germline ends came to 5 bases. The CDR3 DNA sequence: TGTGCCAGCAGTTTTTGGCCAGATACGCAGTATTTT. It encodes CASSFWPDTQYF.

This chain's CDR3 is CASIGPRGYTF. CDR3 coding DNA: TGTGCCAGCATAGGCCCCCGTGGCTACACCTTC. The V and J genes are TRBV6-6 and TRBJ1-2; D not resolved. Germline values: CDR1 MNHNY, CDR2 SVGAGI (reference sequence). The CDR3 has 11 residues. V was clipped by 7 bases and J by 7 bases, with 10 bases between them.

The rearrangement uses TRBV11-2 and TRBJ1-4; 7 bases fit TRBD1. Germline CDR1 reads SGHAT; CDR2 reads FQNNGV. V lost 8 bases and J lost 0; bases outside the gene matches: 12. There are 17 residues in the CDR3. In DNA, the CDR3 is TGTGCCAGCTCCGGGACAGTGGGGCCTACAACTAATGAAAAACTGTTTTTT. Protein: CASSGTVGPTTNEKLFF.

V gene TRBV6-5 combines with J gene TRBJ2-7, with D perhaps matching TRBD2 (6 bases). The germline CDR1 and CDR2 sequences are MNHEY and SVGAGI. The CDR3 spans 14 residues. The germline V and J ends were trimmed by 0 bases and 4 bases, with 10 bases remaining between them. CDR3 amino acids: CASSYSPGGYEQYF. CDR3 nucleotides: TGTGCCAGCAGTTACTCCCCTGGGGGGTACGAGCAGTACTTC.

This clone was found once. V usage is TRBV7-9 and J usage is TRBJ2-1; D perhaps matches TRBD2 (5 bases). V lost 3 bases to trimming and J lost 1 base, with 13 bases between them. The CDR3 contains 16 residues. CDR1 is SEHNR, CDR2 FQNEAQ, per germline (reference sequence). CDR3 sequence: CASSFTGRISYNEQFF. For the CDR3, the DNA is TGTGCCAGCAGCTTTACGGGGAGAATTTCCTACAATGAGCAGTTCTTC.

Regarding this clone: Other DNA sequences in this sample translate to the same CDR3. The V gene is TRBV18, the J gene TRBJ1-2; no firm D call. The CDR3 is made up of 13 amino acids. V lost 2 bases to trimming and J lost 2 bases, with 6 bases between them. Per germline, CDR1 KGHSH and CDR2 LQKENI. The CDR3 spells CASSPTENYGYTF. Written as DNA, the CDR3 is TGTGCCAGCTCACCAACAGAAAACTATGGCTACACCTTC.

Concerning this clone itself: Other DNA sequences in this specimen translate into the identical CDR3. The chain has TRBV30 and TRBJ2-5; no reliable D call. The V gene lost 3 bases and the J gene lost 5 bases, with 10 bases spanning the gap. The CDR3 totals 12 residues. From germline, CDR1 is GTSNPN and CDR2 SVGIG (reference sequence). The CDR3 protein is CAWSVRRETQYF. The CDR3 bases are TGTGCCTGGAGCGTCCGCCGGGAGACCCAGTACTTC.

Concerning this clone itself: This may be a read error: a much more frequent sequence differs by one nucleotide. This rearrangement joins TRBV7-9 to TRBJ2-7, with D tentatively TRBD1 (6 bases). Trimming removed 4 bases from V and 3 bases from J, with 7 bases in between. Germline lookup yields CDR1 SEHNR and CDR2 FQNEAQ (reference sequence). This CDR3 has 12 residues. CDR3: CASSWDIYEQYF. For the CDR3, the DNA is TGTGCCAGCAGCTGGGACATCTACGAGCAGTACTTC.

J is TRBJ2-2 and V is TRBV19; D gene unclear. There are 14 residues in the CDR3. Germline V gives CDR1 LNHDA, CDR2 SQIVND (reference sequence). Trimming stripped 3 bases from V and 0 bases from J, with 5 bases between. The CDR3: CASSIKSNTGELFF. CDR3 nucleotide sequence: TGTGCCAGTAGTATTAAATCGAACACCGGGGAGCTGTTTTTT.

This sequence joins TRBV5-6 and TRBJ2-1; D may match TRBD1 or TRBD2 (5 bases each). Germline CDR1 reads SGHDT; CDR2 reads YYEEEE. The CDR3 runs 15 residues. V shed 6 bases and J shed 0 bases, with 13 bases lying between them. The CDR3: CASTLWGSSYNEQFF. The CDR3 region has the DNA TGTGCCAGCACCCTCTGGGGGTCCTCCTACAATGAGCAGTTCTTC.